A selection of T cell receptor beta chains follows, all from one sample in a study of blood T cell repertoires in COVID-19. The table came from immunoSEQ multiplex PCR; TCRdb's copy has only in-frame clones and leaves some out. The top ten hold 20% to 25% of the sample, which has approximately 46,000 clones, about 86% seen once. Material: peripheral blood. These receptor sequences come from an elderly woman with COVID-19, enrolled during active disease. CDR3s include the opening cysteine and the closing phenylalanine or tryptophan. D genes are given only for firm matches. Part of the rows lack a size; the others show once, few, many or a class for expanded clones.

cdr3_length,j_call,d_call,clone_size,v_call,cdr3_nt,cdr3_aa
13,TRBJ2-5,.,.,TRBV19,TGTGCCAGTAGTTCTCGTCCGGAGGAGACCCAGTACTTC,CASSSRPEETQYF
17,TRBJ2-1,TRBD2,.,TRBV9,TGTGCCAGCAGCGCAGTCCCCAGCGGGAGGACCTACAATGAGCAGTTCTTC,CASSAVPSGRTYNEQFF
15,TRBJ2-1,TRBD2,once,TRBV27,TGTGCCAGCAGTCTTTATAGCGGGAATAGAAATGAGCAGTTCTTC,CASSLYSGNRNEQFF
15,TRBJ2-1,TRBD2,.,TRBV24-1,TGTGCCACCAGGGGGAGCGGGAGCATCTACAATGAGCAGTTCTTC,CATRGSGSIYNEQFF
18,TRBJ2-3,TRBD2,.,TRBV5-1,TGCGCCAGCAGCCCTTACCTGACTAGCGGGAGTCGTACAGATACGCAGTATTTT,CASSPYLTSGSRTDTQYF
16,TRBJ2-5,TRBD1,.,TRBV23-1,TGCGCCAGCAGGGACCGATGGACAGGGAAACAAGAGACCCAGTACTTC,CASRDRWTGKQETQYF
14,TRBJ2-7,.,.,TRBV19,TGTGCCAGTAGTATAGTTGGCGGTTCCTACGAGCAGTACTTC,CASSIVGGSYEQYF
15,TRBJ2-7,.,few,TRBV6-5,TGTGCCAGCAGTTACTCGGGAGCGGCGTCCTACGAGCAGTACTTC,CASSYSGAASYEQYF
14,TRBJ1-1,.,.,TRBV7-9,TGTGCCAGCAGCCCACAGGGTTTTCAGACTGAAGCTTTCTTT,CASSPQGFQTEAFF
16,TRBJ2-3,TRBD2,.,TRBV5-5,TGTGCCAGCAGCTTAGTGACTAGCGGAGGCTGGGATACGCAGTATTTT,CASSLVTSGGWDTQYF
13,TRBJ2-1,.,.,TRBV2,TGTGCCAGCAGTTCGAATTTGGGCCCCTTGCTGTTCTTC,CASSSNLGPLLFF
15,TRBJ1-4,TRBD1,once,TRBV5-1,TGCGCCAGCAGGGACAGGGGGATAACTAATGAAAAACTGTTTTTT,CASRDRGITNEKLFF
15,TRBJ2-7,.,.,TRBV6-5,TGTGCCAGCAGGAGGGGGGGAGGCACCTCCTACGAGCAGTACTTC,CASRRGGGTSYEQYF
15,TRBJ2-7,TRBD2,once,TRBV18,TGTGCCAGCTCACCCGGGACTAGCGGAGGTTACGAGCAGTACTTC,CASSPGTSGGYEQYF
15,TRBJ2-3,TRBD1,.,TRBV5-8,TGTGCCAGCAGCCGAACCTGGACAGGGGCAGATACGCAGTATTTT,CASSRTWTGADTQYF
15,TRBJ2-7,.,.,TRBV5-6,TGTGCCAGCAGCTTCCGCTCTAGCGTCTCCTACGAGCAGTACTTC,CASSFRSSVSYEQYF
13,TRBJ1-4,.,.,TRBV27,TGTGCCAGCAGCCCTGGAGGAAAGGAAAAACTGTTTTTT,CASSPGGKEKLFF
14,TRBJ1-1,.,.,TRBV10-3,TGTGCCATCAGACCGGGCCCGGGGTGGACTGAAGCTTTCTTT,CAIRPGPGWTEAFF
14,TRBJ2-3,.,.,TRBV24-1,TGTGCCACCAGTGATGTGAGTGAGGTGGATACGCAGTATTTT,CATSDVSEVDTQYF
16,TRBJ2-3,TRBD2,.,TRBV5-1,TGCGCCAGCAGCGACCGGGGGGGTTCCAGCACAGATACGCAGTATTTT,CASSDRGGSSTDTQYF
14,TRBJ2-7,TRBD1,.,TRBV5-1,TGCGCCAGCAGCCTGACAGGGGCCGCCTACGAGCAGTACTTC,CASSLTGAAYEQYF
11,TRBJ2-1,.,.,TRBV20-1,TGCAGTGCTAGAGATAATTATGAGCAGTTCTTC,CSARDNYEQFF
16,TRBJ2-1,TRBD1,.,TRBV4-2,TGTGCCAGCAGCCGGACATCCACAGGGGGTGGCAATGAGCAGTTCTTC,CASSRTSTGGGNEQFF
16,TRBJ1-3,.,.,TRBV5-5,TGTGCCAGCAGCTTGGCTGGCGGGATTCGTGGAAACACCATATATTTT,CASSLAGGIRGNTIYF
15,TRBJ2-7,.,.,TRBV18,TGTGCCAGCTCACCACGGGGAGGACTCTGGGGCGAGCAGTACTTC,CASSPRGGLWGEQYF
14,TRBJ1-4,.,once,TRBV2,TGTGCCAGCAGTCAGTTTACAACTAATGAAAAACTGTTTTTT,CASSQFTTNEKLFF
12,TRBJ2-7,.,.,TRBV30,TGTGCCTGGAGCCCTCCGTCCTACGAGCAGTACTTC,CAWSPPSYEQYF
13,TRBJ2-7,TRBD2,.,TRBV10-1,TGCGCCAGCAGTGATGGCGGGAGAGACGAGCAGTACTTC,CASSDGGRDEQYF
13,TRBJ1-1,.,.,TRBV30,TGTGCCTGGAGTCTAACAGCAAACACTGAAGCTTTCTTT,CAWSLTANTEAFF
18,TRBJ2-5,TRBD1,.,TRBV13,TGTGCCAGCAGCCGCGTGACCGGGACAGGGCCCCCTCAAGAGACCCAGTACTTC,CASSRVTGTGPPQETQYF
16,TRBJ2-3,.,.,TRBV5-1,TGCGCCAGCAGCTTGGGGACCATGGGAGGAACAGATACGCAGTATTTT,CASSLGTMGGTDTQYF
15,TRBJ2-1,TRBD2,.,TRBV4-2,TGTGCCAGCAGCCAAACGGGAGGATGGGGGGATGAGCAGTTCTTC,CASSQTGGWGDEQFF
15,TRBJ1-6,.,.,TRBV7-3,TGTGCCAGCAGCTCGGGGAAATCCTATAATTCACCCCTCCACTTT,CASSSGKSYNSPLHF
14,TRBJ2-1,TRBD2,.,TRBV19,TGTGCCAGTAGTAAGGGCAGGGAGGGCAATGAGCAGTTCTTC,CASSKGREGNEQFF
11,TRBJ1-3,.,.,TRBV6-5,TGTGCCAGCAGGTCAGGAAACACCATATATTTT,CASRSGNTIYF
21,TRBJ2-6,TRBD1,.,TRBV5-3,TGTGCCAGAAGCAGCCGGGACAGGCCCCTTGGCAGGATTTCTGGGGCCAACGTCCTGACTTTC,CARSSRDRPLGRISGANVLTF
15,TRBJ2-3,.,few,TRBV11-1,TGTGCCAGCCACCGGGGGGCTAGCGCCGGAGATACGCAGTATTTT,CASHRGASAGDTQYF
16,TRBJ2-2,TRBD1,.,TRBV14,TGTGCCAGCAGCCAATCCGGGACAGGAAACACCGGGGAGCTGTTTTTT,CASSQSGTGNTGELFF
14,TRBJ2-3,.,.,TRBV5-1,TGCGCCAGCAGCTTGGCCCCCTACGGGGATACGCAGTATTTT,CASSLAPYGDTQYF